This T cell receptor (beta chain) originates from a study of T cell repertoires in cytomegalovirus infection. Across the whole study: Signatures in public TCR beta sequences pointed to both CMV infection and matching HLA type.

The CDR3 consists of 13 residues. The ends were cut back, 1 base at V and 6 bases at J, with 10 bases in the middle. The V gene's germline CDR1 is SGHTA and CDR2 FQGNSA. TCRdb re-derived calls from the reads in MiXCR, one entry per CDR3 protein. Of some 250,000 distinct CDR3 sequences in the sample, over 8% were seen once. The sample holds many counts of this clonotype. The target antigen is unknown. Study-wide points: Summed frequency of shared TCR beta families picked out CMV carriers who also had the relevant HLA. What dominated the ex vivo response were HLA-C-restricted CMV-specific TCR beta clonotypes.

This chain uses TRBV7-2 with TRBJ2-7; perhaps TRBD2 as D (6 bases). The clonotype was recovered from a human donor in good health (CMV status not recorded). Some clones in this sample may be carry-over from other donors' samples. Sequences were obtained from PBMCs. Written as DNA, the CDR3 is TGTGCCAGCAGCTTAGGGGGGGAGAGCGAGCAGTACTTC. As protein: CASSLGGESEQYF.